The clone carrying this T cell receptor (beta chain) was seen a handful of times. This entry comes from a study of blood T cell repertoires in COVID-19. Study overall: Samples representing acute and convalescent COVID-19 were sourced from the United States, Italy and Spain.

Under the authors' procedure: Reference gene primers were amplified, and this amplification served to estimate nucleated cell counts. Produced via immunoSEQ multiplex PCR; TCRdb's table is partial and in-frame only. The D gene and trimming were derived from the DNA, and the V and J assignments and clone size from that table. In the table there are some 150,000 clones, around 77% of which are singletons. Germline-derived CDR1 and CDR2 are SGHTA and FQGTGA. The CDR3 spans 14 residues. The V end lost 5 bases, the J end lost 7 bases, and 18 bases lay between the germline ends. The specimen was peripheral blood. This receptor was identified in a man aged 50 to 60 with active or convalescent COVID-19. J is TRBJ2-7 and V is TRBV7-3; possible D gene TRBD2, 5 bases. CDR3 coding DNA: TGTGCCAGCAGCCCAGGACTTCCCCCGTCAGAGCAGTACTTC. Translation: CASSPGLPPSEQYF.